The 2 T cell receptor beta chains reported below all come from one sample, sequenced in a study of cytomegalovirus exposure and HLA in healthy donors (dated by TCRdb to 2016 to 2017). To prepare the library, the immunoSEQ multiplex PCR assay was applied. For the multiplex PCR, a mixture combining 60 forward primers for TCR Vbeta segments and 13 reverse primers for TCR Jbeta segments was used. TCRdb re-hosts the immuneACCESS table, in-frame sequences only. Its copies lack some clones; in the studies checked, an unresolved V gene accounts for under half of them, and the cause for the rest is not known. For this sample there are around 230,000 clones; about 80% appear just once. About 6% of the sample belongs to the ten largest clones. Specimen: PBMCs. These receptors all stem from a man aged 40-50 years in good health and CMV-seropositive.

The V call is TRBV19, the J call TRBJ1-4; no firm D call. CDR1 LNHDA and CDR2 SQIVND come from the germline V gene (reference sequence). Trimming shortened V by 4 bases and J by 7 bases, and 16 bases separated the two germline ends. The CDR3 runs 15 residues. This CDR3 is CASSKNPDGSEKLFF. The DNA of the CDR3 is TGTGCCAGTAGTAAGAACCCTGACGGGAGTGAAAAACTGTTTTTT.

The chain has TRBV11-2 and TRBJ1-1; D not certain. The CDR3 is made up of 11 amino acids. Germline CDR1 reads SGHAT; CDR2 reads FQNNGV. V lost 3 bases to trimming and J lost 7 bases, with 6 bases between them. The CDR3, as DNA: TGTGCCAGCAGCTTGCGCTTTGAAGCTTTCTTT. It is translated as CASSLRFEAFF.